The rows below give T cell receptor beta chains drawn from one sample of a study of a mutant IDH1 vaccine in newly diagnosed glioma. Libraries were prepared by immunoSEQ multiplex PCR; TCRdb keeps only in-frame clonotypes and omits some of them. Among roughly 130,000 clones, roughly 78% were seen once, and the ten largest hold less than 7%. Their antigens are not known. The sample consisted of PBMCs, taken from a glioma patient whose treatment included an IDH1 peptide vaccine. The receptors derive from a man aged 40-49 years with glioma. Each CDR3 is given with its conserved first and last residue.

V	J	CDR3
TRBV19	TRBJ2-7	CASNQRGPNSYEQYF
TRBV30	TRBJ2-5	CAWSVKGGKETQYF
TRBV2	TRBJ1-5	CASSEGRRWNNQPQHF
TRBV19	TRBJ1-3	CASRLDRTSGNTIYF
TRBV10-3	TRBJ1-5	CAISEFWGDSNQPQHF
TRBV28	TRBJ2-7	CASRAGKAYEQYF
TRBV11-2	TRBJ2-1	CASSSQGTGANEQFF
TRBV5-1	TRBJ2-3	CASSLDLNPDTQYF
TRBV30	TRBJ1-6	CAWSVGRGGRSYNSPLHF
TRBV6-1	TRBJ2-7	CATSRDKRYEQYF
TRBV7-2	TRBJ1-5	CASSPERSNQPQHF
TRBV10-3	TRBJ1-6	CAISERGDTSYNSPLHF
TRBV27	TRBJ2-1	CASSPQNPGTRPYNEQFF
TRBV5-5	TRBJ2-3	CASNSRQASTDTQYF
TRBV25-1	TRBJ1-1	CASDSGRLNTEAFF
TRBV19	TRBJ1-2	CASSIRRQGRDYGYTF
TRBV6-1	TRBJ1-1	CASSEFGTENTEAFF
TRBV28	TRBJ2-3	CASSFYGPTSRSTDTQYF
TRBV5-6	TRBJ2-4	CASSLAGTPLAKNIQYF
TRBV15	TRBJ2-3	CATSRERQGADTQYF
TRBV19	TRBJ1-1	CASRTGSYAEAFF
TRBV6-5	TRBJ1-6	CASISRRDSSPLHF
TRBV7-3	TRBJ1-2	CASSLRAGKGVSWTDLSNYGYTF
TRBV6-6	TRBJ1-5	CASSKDGGKHF
TRBV6-5	TRBJ1-3	CASSQPGSGNTIYF
TRBV7-9	TRBJ1-4	CASSATGTGGSRTNEKLFF
TRBV18	TRBJ1-5	CASSPRDRGRNQPQHF
TRBV30	TRBJ2-7	CARQGRAYEQYF
TRBV5-1	TRBJ1-1	CASSLAGSPEAFF
TRBV5-1	TRBJ2-3	CASSSGEGSTDTQYF
TRBV6-5	TRBJ1-6	CASRPDSQGYSPLHF
TRBV6-5	TRBJ2-5	CASSWDRGRETQYF
TRBV28	TRBJ2-6	CASRPGQGAPGANVLTF
TRBV9	TRBJ2-2	CASRIGDSPTGELFF
TRBV13	TRBJ1-5	CASSLGRQPQHF
TRBV7-2	TRBJ2-5	CASSPGHLGGQETQYF
TRBV10-3	TRBJ1-2	CAISERNPGNYGYTF
TRBV5-4	TRBJ2-5	CASSSYSGRQETQYF
TRBV5-1	TRBJ2-5	CASSLGGVQETQYF
TRBV6-1	TRBJ2-7	CASRRDAAYEQYF
TRBV19	TRBJ1-4	CASSEAGGLRFSFEKLFF
TRBV19	TRBJ2-7	CASSMGTVISYEQYF
TRBV27	TRBJ2-7	CASSVTGGYEQYF
TRBV4-1	TRBJ2-7	CASSQYPRGRGYEQYF
TRBV7-5	TRBJ2-3	CVLGYTQYF
TRBV9	TRBJ2-3	CASSPRTGVLDWDTQYF